Below are 18 T cell receptor beta chains sequenced from a single sample in a study of T cell repertoires in cytomegalovirus infection. TCRdb processed the reads anew with MiXCR; each CDR3 protein has one entry. The top ten hold over 10% of the sample, which has some 800,000 distinct CDR3 sequences, about 28% seen once. Their antigens remain unidentified. This specimen consisted of cultured CD8+ T cells from PBMCs, obtained from culture after CMV antigen stimulation. These receptors were obtained from a human donor in good health (CMV status not recorded). Some clones in this sample may be carry-over from other donors' samples.

This clonotype occurred many times. The chain's CDR3 is CASSHKAPGQGARSNEQFF. DNA of the CDR3: TGTGCCAGCAGCCACAAGGCCCCGGGACAGGGGGCGCGTAGCAATGAGCAGTTCTTC. The chain links TRBV7-2 to TRBJ2-1; 12 bases match TRBD1. J lost 6 bases, V lost 5 bases, and 17 bases had no gene match. In germline, CDR1 is SGHTA, CDR2 FQGNSA. The CDR3 spans 19 residues.

The rearrangement uses TRBV19 and TRBJ2-7, with 9 positions matching TRBD1. In germline, CDR1 is LNHDA, CDR2 SQIVND (reference sequence). The trim removed 3 bases at V and 3 bases at J, leaving 3 bases unmatched. The CDR3 is 14 amino acids. CDR3 sequence reads: CASSITGQGYEQYF. CDR3 nucleotide sequence: TGTGCCAGTAGTATTACGGGACAGGGCTACGAGCAGTACTTC.

The chain links TRBV5-6 to TRBJ1-6; D remains unclear. Germline-derived CDR1 and CDR2 are SGHDT and YYEEEE. V shed 3 bases and J shed 0 bases, with 10 bases lying between them. CDR3 length: 16 amino acids. The CDR3 bases are TGTGCCAGCAGCTACCACATGTTCTCCTATAATTCACCCCTCCACTTT. Protein: CASSYHMFSYNSPLHF.

The table lists this clonotype with a few counts. J is TRBJ1-6 and V is TRBV7-9, with D uncertain. The V gene's germline CDR1 is SEHNR and CDR2 FQNEAQ (reference sequence). Trimming took 0 bases from V and 8 from J, leaving 5 bases between them. This CDR3 comprises 13 residues. The CDR3 bases are TGTGCCAGCAGCTTAGCGGCGGATTCACCCCTCCACTTT. As protein: CASSLAADSPLHF.

The J gene is TRBJ1-2, the V gene TRBV4-1; D may be TRBD1 (5 bases). Trimming cost V 2 bases and J 1 base, with 20 bases left between them. This CDR3 is built from 18 residues. Germline CDR1 reads MGHRA; CDR2 reads YSYEKL. The CDR3 spells CASSQLRGDGGFNYGYTF. Here the CDR3 DNA reads TGCGCCAGCAGCCAACTAAGAGGGGACGGAGGGTTTAACTATGGCTACACCTTC.

In this sample, this clonotype turned up many times. CDR3 in DNA: TGTGCCAGCCGTAAGATCCAGGGCGGCACAGATACGCAGTATTTT. Protein product: CASRKIQGGTDTQYF. This chain links TRBV12-3 or TRBV12-4 with TRBJ2-3, with TRBD1 as a possible D gene (5 bases). The CDR3 covers 15 residues. The V gene lost 8 bases and the J gene lost 1 base, with 16 bases spanning the gap.

This clonotype showed up just a few times. This rearrangement joins TRBV6-2 or TRBV6-3 to TRBJ1-5; D gene unclear. V lost 2 bases, J lost 0 bases, and 8 bases lay in between. The CDR3 is 15 residues long. Germline V gene sequence: CDR1 MNHEY, CDR2 SVGEGT. Written as DNA, the CDR3 is TGTGCCAGCAGTTACGTCGACCGTAGCAATCAGCCCCAGCATTTT. This encodes CASSYVDRSNQPQHF.

On this clonotype itself: Just one base apart from a much larger clone, this may be a read error. V is TRBV7-6 and J is TRBJ1-5; D may be TRBD1 (6 bases). The CDR3 runs 16 residues. Germline V gene sequence: CDR1 SGHVS, CDR2 FNYEAQ. CDR3 in amino acids: CASSPSQGSSYQPQHF. For the CDR3, the DNA is TGTGCCAGCAGCCCTTCACAGGGATCTAGCTATCAGCCCCAGCATTTT.

This clonotype was counted many times. The chain links TRBV7-2 to TRBJ1-5; D gene unclear. Deletions cut 9 bases from V and 5 bases from J, with 14 bases between. Germline CDR1 and CDR2: SGHTA and FQGNSA. CDR3 size: 13 residues. The CDR3 sequence: CASQLVSDQPQHF. CDR3 sequence (DNA): TGTGCCAGTCAATTGGTCAGTGATCAGCCCCAGCATTTT.

The chain carries TRBV20-1 and TRBJ2-1, with TRBD1 matching over 11 bases. Germline loops: CDR1 DFQATT, CDR2 SNEGSKA (reference sequence). With 6 bases clipped from V and 3 bases from J, the junction kept 13 bases outside the gene matches. CDR3 length: 17 amino acids. The CDR3 loop reads CSAGTGGASGVYNEQFF. The CDR3 nucleotides read TGCAGTGCCGGGACAGGGGGAGCTAGCGGGGTCTACAATGAGCAGTTCTTC.

This clonotype was seen at least ten times. The chain recombines TRBV27 with TRBJ2-1; D uncertain. CDR3 length: 15 amino acids. Trimming took 3 bases from V and 5 from J, leaving 14 bases between them. CDR1 and CDR2 from the germline V gene are MNHEY and SMNVEV (reference sequence). CDR3 in DNA: TGTGCCAGCAGTTTTAGGTACTCCCCAAACAATGAGCAGTTCTTC. This codes for CASSFRYSPNNEQFF.

There are many counts of this clonotype. The chain is built from TRBV9 and TRBJ2-7; 10 bases align to TRBD1. The V and J ends lost 4 bases and 5 bases, in that order; junction bases with no gene match: 9. Germline CDR1 is SGDLS and CDR2 is YYNGEE. CDR3 size: 15 residues. The CDR3 region has the DNA TGTGCCAGCAGCAATCCGGGACAGGGGATGAACGAGCAGTACTTC. It yields the protein CASSNPGQGMNEQYF. Full variable domain (remainder filled in from reference TRBV9 and TRBJ2-7): DSGVTQTPKHLITATGQRVTLRCSPRSGDLSVYWYQQSLDQGLQFLIQYYNGEERAKGNILERFSAQQFPDLHSELNLSSLELGDSALYFCASSNPGQGMNEQYFGPGTRLTVT.

This clonotype was counted ten times or more. The chain combines TRBV7-6 with TRBJ2-1; D possibly corresponds to TRBD1 (5 bases). Germline loops: CDR1 SGHVS, CDR2 FNYEAQ. V was clipped by 6 bases and J by 4 bases, with 10 bases between them. This CDR3 region has 13 residues. In DNA, the CDR3 is TGTGCCAGCAGTGTAGACAGTTACAATGAGCAGTTCTTC. It specifies CASSVDSYNEQFF.

The V and J genes are TRBV6-2 or TRBV6-3 and TRBJ2-1; D gene ambiguous. This CDR3 region has 13 residues. CDR1 MNHEY and CDR2 SVGEGT come from the germline V gene. Trimming took off 2 bases at V and 6 bases at J, with 8 bases between the two ends. The CDR3 DNA reads TGTGCCAGCAGTTACGGCCAGCGCAATGAGCAGTTCTTC. It codes for CASSYGQRNEQFF.

This clonotype was detected a few times. The junction and the germline gene differ at one end; a read error may be behind it. This CDR3 reads CASSLDSGKNGELFF. The CDR3 bases are TGTGCTAGCAGCTTAGACTCAGGGAAGAACGGGGAGCTGTTTTTT. This chain uses TRBV7-6 with TRBJ2-2, with TRBD1 as a possible D gene (5 bases). From germline, CDR1 is SGHVS and CDR2 FNYEAQ. The CDR3 has 15 residues.

As concerns this clonotype: With a much larger clone just one base away, this may be a read error. The chain employs TRBV25-1 and TRBJ1-5; D remains ambiguous. Germline CDR1 reads MGHDK; CDR2 reads SYGVNS. The CDR3 loop spans 13 amino acids. CDR3 residues: CASSDGSNQSQHF. In nucleotides, the CDR3 is TGTGCCAGCAGTGACGGTAGCAATCAGTCCCAGCATTTT.

The V call is TRBV27, the J call TRBJ2-1, with 12 nucleotides matching TRBD2. The ends lost 0 bases at V and 7 bases at J; junction bases unmatched: 7. Germline-derived CDR1 and CDR2 are MNHEY and SMNVEV (reference sequence). CDR3 length equals 17 residues. Here the CDR3 DNA reads TGTGCCAGCAGTTTATCCTCTAGCGGGGGGGCCTGGAATGAGCAGTTCTTC. This gives the protein CASSLSSSGGAWNEQFF.

This clonotype has just a few counts. V gene TRBV7-2 combines with J gene TRBJ2-1, with 9 nucleotides matching TRBD2. Germline values: CDR1 SGHTA, CDR2 FQGNSA. V trimming: 4 bases; J trimming: 6 bases; junction bases outside the gene matches: 13. The CDR3 runs 17 residues. The CDR3 reads CASSYPGSGGPSNEQFF. CDR3 DNA sequence: TGTGCCAGCAGCTACCCGGGTAGCGGGGGTCCTTCCAATGAGCAGTTCTTC. Together with reference TRBV7-2 and TRBJ2-1, the CDR3 gives the full variable domain: GAGVSQSPSNKVTEKGKDVELRCDPISGHTALYWYRQSLGQGLEFLIYFQGNSAPDKSGLPSDRFSAERTGGSVSTLTIQRTQQEDSAVYLCASSYPGSGGPSNEQFFGPGTRLTVL.